Shown below are 10 T cell receptor beta chains from a single sample sequenced in a study of T-cell reconstitution after alpha-beta-depleted transplantation in children. Unique molecular identifiers were incorporated when the TCRbeta library was constructed. Using its own MiXCR run on the PCR reads, TCRdb lists one record per CDR3 protein. Of 250,000 to 300,000 distinct CDR3 sequences in the sample, around 10% were seen once. The sample was peripheral blood, taken 180 days after TCRalphabeta/CD19-depleted stem cell transplant. The receptors originated from a male patient between 2 and 9 years old who had a stem cell transplant for chronic granulomatous disease, so the T cells may come from the graft donor.

This clonotype was observed at least ten times. The V gene is TRBV6-2 or TRBV6-3, the J gene TRBJ1-5; D is undetermined. Germline V CDR1 and CDR2: MNHEY, SVGEGT. The CDR3 totals 15 residues. The germline V and J ends were trimmed by 6 bases and 3 bases, with 15 bases remaining between them. CDR3 loop: CASSRPGPPNQPQHF. The CDR3 DNA sequence: TGTGCCAGCAGCCGTCCGGGTCCACCCAATCAGCCCCAGCATTTT.

This clonotype appeared many times. The J gene is TRBJ2-1, the V gene TRBV20-1, with D unresolved. CDR3 length: 15 residues. Germline assignment: CDR1 DFQATT and CDR2 SNEGSKA (reference sequence). Trimming stripped 6 bases from V and 6 bases from J, with 21 bases between. Here the CDR3 DNA reads TGCAGTGCAGACCAAGCAATTCGAAGTGGCAATGAGCAGTTCTTC. It specifies CSADQAIRSGNEQFF.

This clonotype has at least ten counts. The chain uses TRBV10-3 and TRBJ2-7, with 9 bases identical to TRBD1. Germline V gene sequence: CDR1 ENHRY, CDR2 SYGVKD. This CDR3 comprises 16 residues. The J segment lost 4 bases and the V segment lost 2 bases, leaving 9 bases of the junction unmatched. CDR3: CAISEPGQGSSYEQYF. CDR3 in DNA: TGTGCCATCAGTGAGCCGGGACAGGGCTCGTCATACGAGCAGTACTTC.

This clonotype was found a few times. The V gene is TRBV18, the J gene TRBJ1-5, with no clear D. The CDR3 is made up of 15 amino acids. Germline CDR1 is KGHSH and CDR2 is LQKENI. Trimming removed 2 bases from V and 3 bases from J, with 11 bases in between. CDR3 coding DNA: TGTGCCAGCTCACCAGGCCGGGAGATCAATCAGCCCCAGCATTTT. Its translation is CASSPGREINQPQHF.

V usage is TRBV5-6 and J usage is TRBJ2-3; D perhaps matches TRBD1 (5 bases). Trimming cost V 0 bases and J 5 bases, with 13 bases left between them. Germline V gene data show CDR1 as SGHDT and CDR2 as YYEEEE. This CDR3 spans 15 amino acids. CDR3 amino acids: CASSLAPLGVDTQYF. CDR3 DNA: TGTGCCAGCAGCTTGGCTCCTCTAGGGGTAGATACGCAGTATTTT.

This clonotype was recorded many times. CDR3 sequence reads: CASSRSDTQYF. In DNA form, the CDR3 reads TGTGCCAGCAGCCGATCAGATACGCAGTATTTT. The chain couples TRBV12-3 or TRBV12-4 to TRBJ2-3; D ambiguous. CDR3 length: 11 residues. With 6 bases removed from V and 4 bases from J, the gap between germline ends came to 5 bases.

The table lists this clonotype with many counts. Compared with germline, one end of the junction differs, possibly owing to a read error. The genes are TRBV29-1 and TRBJ2-5, with D possibly TRBD1 on 6 matching bases. This CDR3 is built from 8 residues. The V gene's germline CDR1 is SQVTM and CDR2 ANQGSEA. The chain's CDR3 is CSVEGGGF. For the CDR3, the DNA is TGCAGCGTTGAAGGAGGGGGCTTC. The variable domain in full, completed from reference TRBV29-1 and TRBJ2-5, reads SAVISQKPSRDICQRGTSLTIQCQVDSQVTMMFWYRQQPGQSLTLIATANQGSEATYESGFVIDKFPISRPNLTFSTLTVSNMSPEDSSIYLCSVEGGGFGPGTRLLVL.

In its sample, this clonotype was seen many times. This chain uses TRBV10-3 with TRBJ2-7, with D uncertain. Germline V gene sequence: CDR1 ENHRY, CDR2 SYGVKD. This CDR3 has 13 amino acids. V gave up 7 bases and J gave up 7 bases, with 17 bases separating them. For the CDR3, the DNA is TGTGCCATCACCTCGGACGGGCCCGGAGAGCAGTACTTC. Protein product: CAITSDGPGEQYF.

Ten or more counts support this clonotype. The chain carries TRBV10-1 and TRBJ1-1; unclear D gene. CDR1 and CDR2 from the germline V gene are WNHNN and SYGVQD (reference sequence). Trimming cost V 2 bases and J 5 bases, with 9 bases left between them. The CDR3 length is 13 residues. CDR3 sequence reads: CASSERGRTEAFF. DNA of the CDR3: TGCGCCAGCAGTGAGCGGGGAAGAACTGAAGCTTTCTTT.

As regards this clonotype: This may arise from a read error, as a much more abundant clone is one base away. The CDR3 nucleotides read TGCAGCGTGGTGGAAGGCTATGGCTACGCCTTC. Protein sequence: CSVVEGYGYAF. The genes are TRBV29-1 and TRBJ1-2; D unresolved. The V gene's germline CDR1 is SQVTM and CDR2 ANQGSEA. CDR3 length equals 11 residues.